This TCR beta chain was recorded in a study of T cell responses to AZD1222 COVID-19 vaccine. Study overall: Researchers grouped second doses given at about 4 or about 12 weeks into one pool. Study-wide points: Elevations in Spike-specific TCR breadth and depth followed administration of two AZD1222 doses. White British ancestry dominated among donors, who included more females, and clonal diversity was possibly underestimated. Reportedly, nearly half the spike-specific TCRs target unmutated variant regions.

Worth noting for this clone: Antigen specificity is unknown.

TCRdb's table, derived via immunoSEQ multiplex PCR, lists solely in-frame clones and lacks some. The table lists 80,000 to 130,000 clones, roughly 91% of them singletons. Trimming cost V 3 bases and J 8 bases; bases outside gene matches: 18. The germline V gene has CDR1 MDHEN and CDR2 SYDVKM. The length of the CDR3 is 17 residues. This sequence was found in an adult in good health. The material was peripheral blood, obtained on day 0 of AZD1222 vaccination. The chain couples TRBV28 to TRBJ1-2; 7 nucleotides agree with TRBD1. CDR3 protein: CASSFYIKGARERGYTF. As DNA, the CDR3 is TGTGCCAGCAGTTTTTATATTAAGGGGGCGCGGGAACGAGGCTACACCTTC.